This T cell receptor (beta chain) comes out of a study of T cell changes during pregnancy in multiple sclerosis. Data came from immunoSEQ multiplex PCR; TCRdb stores just in-frame clones and leaves some out. The sample lists 65,000 to 85,000 clones, about 93% seen once, with around 0.91% in the top ten. The CDR3 has 14 residues. After removal of 8 bases from V and 2 bases from J, the junction contained 9 bases not matched to a gene. The germline V gene encodes CDR1 SNHLY and CDR2 FYNNEI. The TCR comes from a female donor in good health, enrolled as a control in a pregnancy study. The chain carries TRBV2 and TRBJ2-7, with 7 positions matching TRBD1. The material was peripheral blood, obtained in the second trimester of pregnancy. Here the CDR3 reads CASHEGAPPYEQYF. CDR3 in DNA: TGTGCCAGCCATGAGGGGGCGCCGCCCTACGAGCAGTACTTC. Complete variable domain (other parts from reference TRBV2 and TRBJ2-7): EPEVTQTPSHQVTQMGQEVILRCVPISNHLYFYWYRQILGQKVEFLVSFYNNEISEKSEIFDDQFSVERPDGSNFTLKIRSTKLEDSAMYFCASHEGAPPYEQYFGPGTRLTVT.